The 18 T cell receptor beta chains presented below share a single source sample, sequenced in a study of T cell clonality in common variable immunodeficiency. Study-level findings and limits: In common variable immunodeficiency, TCR beta chains reportedly carried fewer deletions and N-nucleotide insertions.

Profiled with immunoSEQ multiplex PCR; TCRdb holds only in-frame clones, not every one. Its table lists about 15,000 clones. Their target antigens are unknown. Sequenced material: peripheral blood mononuclear cells. These receptors originate from a human donor with common variable immunodeficiency.

Comments on this clone: The missing CDR3 end, 3 residues past where the read stops, is filled in from the germline J gene. J is TRBJ2-5 and V is TRBV5-1; 14 bases line up with TRBD2. Germline V gene lookup returns CDR1 SGHRS and CDR2 YFSETQ. The CDR3 runs to 18 residues. Trimming removed 3 bases from V and 5 bases from J; junction bases left unmatched: 12. Incomplete CDR3 DNA: TGCGCCAGCAGCTCTGACATCGGGACTAGCGGGAGTAGGGAGACC. It codes for CASSSDIGTSGSRET. In full, the CDR3 is CASSSDIGTSGSRETQYF.

A note on this clone: The read ends 3 residues early relative to the CDR3; the germline J gene fills the gap. The chain is built from TRBV7-6 and TRBJ1-4; TRBD1 matches at 7 bases. V dropped 8 bases and J dropped 6; count of bases not matched to a gene: 15. CDR3 length: 16 residues. Germline CDR1 is SGHVS and CDR2 is FNYEAQ. This chain's CDR3 is CASSRRETGQDEKLFF. The DNA read from the CDR3 is TGTGCCAGCTCGCGAAGGGAGACAGGGCAGGATGAAAAA.

For this clone: The read finishes 3 residues shy of the CDR3 end, and the germline J gene is used to complete it. The chain recombines TRBV7-3 with TRBJ2-2; TRBD2 aligns across 9 bases. The CDR3 is 15 amino acids. The junction had 4 bases not matched to a gene; V was cut back by 3 bases and J by 5 bases. Germline V CDR1 and CDR2: SGHTA, FQGTGA. The CDR3 DNA, read in part, is TGTGCCAGCAGCTTCGCAGCGGGGGGTACCGGGGAG. It yields the protein CASSFAAGGTGE. The whole CDR3 protein is CASSFAAGGTGELFF.

As regards this clone: From the germline J gene comes the end of the CDR3, since the read stops 3 residues before it. This rearrangement joins TRBV2 to TRBJ2-7; no clear D. V was cut by 4 bases and J by 3 bases, with 4 bases left in between. The CDR3 spans 11 residues. Germline V gene data show CDR1 as SNHLY and CDR2 as FYNNEI. The covered CDR3 bases are TGTGCCAGCAGTGGAGGCTACGAG. Translating it yields CASSGGYE. The CDR3 in full is CASSGGYEQYF.

As for this clone: The read is 3 residues too short to cover the CDR3 end, so that end is filled in from the germline J gene. The rearrangement links TRBV19 to TRBJ1-1; D unclear. The V and J ends lost 4 bases and 1 base respectively, with 16 bases between them. The germline gives CDR1 LNHDA, CDR2 SQIVND (reference sequence). The CDR3 is 16 residues long. CDR3: CASSRTPAQTNTEAFF. Incomplete CDR3 DNA: TGTGCCAGTAGTAGGACTCCTGCCCAGACGAACACTGAA.

About this clone itself: Sequencing ends 3 residues short of the CDR3 end; the germline J gene provides the rest. V gene TRBV6-2 or TRBV6-3 combines with J gene TRBJ1-2; 9 bases agree with TRBD1. CDR1 MNHEY and CDR2 SVGEGT come from the germline V gene. The length of the CDR3 is 14 residues. V shed 5 bases, J shed 4 bases, and the junction held 5 bases outside the gene matches. CDR3 bases read: TGTGCCAGCAGTCAAGGACAGGGGACCTATGGC. It encodes CASSQGQGTYG. The whole CDR3 protein is CASSQGQGTYGYTF.

About this clone itself: The read stops 3 residues short of the end of the CDR3; the missing end is completed from the germline J gene. This chain links TRBV2 with TRBJ2-5; 9 bases are a match to TRBD1. Germline CDR1 and CDR2: SNHLY and FYNNEI. With V trimmed by 6 bases and J by 4 bases, 0 bases remained unmatched. The length of the CDR3 is 12 residues. The CDR3: CASRDRGETQYF. The part of the CDR3 DNA that was read is TGTGCCAGCAGGGACAGGGGAGAGACC.

The sequenced CDR3 bases are TGCAGTGCTACCTCCTATAGCGGCGGAAGCACAGATACG. The encoded protein is CSATSYSGGSTDT. The entire CDR3 reads CSATSYSGGSTDTQYF. The rearrangement links TRBV20-1 to TRBJ2-3; possible D gene TRBD2, 6 bases. The read gets to within 3 residues of the CDR3 end, and the germline J gene fills in the rest. This CDR3 spans 16 amino acids. The V gene lost 4 bases and the J gene lost 0 bases, with 17 bases spanning the gap. CDR1 DFQATT and CDR2 SNEGSKA come from the germline V gene (reference sequence).

On this clone itself: Read data end 3 residues before the CDR3 end; the end is taken from the germline J gene. V is TRBV7-6 and J is TRBJ1-3; D is undetermined. The ends were cut back, 1 base at V and 1 base at J, with 11 bases in the middle. Germline CDR1 reads SGHVS; CDR2 reads FNYEAQ. The CDR3 totals 16 residues. The DNA read from the CDR3 is TGTGCCAGCAGCTTAGAGGCGGGTCCTTCTGGAAACACC. Translation gives CASSLEAGPSGNT. From start to end, the CDR3 is CASSLEAGPSGNTIYF. The entire variable domain, with the rest obtained from reference TRBV7-6 and TRBJ1-3, is as follows: GAGVSQSPRYKVTKRGQDVALRCDPISGHVSLYWYRQALGQGPEFLTYFNYEAQQDKSGLPNDRFSAERPEGSISTLTIQRTEQRDSAMYRCASSLEAGPSGNTIYFGEGSWLTVV.

About this clone itself: The sequence runs out 3 residues before the end of the CDR3; the remainder is reconstructed from the germline J gene. The chain is built from TRBV6-1 and TRBJ2-1; TRBD1 matches at 8 bases. Germline-derived CDR1 and CDR2 are MNHNS and SASEGT. V shed 2 bases, J shed 7 bases, and the junction held 10 bases outside the gene matches. CDR3 size: 16 residues. The CDR3 sequence: CASSEHGQGGYNEQFF. CDR3 DNA, as far as it was read: TGTGCCAGCAGTGAACACGGACAGGGAGGTTATAATGAG.

A word on this clone: With the read ending 3 residues before the CDR3 end, the germline J gene is used to fill in that end. The chain has TRBV5-1 and TRBJ2-1; 9 bases map to TRBD1. V lost 3 bases and J lost 9; bases outside the gene matches: 4. Germline CDR1 reads SGHRS; CDR2 reads YFSETQ. The CDR3 extends over 13 amino acids. The sequenced CDR3 bases are TGCGCCAGCAGCTCCGGGACAGGGACTGAG. Protein product: CASSSGTGTE. The full CDR3 protein is CASSSGTGTEQFF.

The CDR3 is CASSLQGPQETQYF. The CDR3 DNA, read in part, is TGTGCCAGCAGTTTACAGGGACCTCAAGAGACC. The J gene is TRBJ2-5, the V gene TRBV2; possible D gene TRBD1, 6 bases. The missing CDR3 end, 3 residues past where the read stops, is filled in from the germline J gene. The V gene's germline CDR1 is SNHLY and CDR2 FYNNEI. This CDR3 comprises 14 residues. V was pared by 5 bases and J by 2 bases, with 12 bases between.

Points on this clone: The read stops 3 residues short of the end of the CDR3; the missing end is completed from the germline J gene. The genes are TRBV5-5 and TRBJ2-7; D may be TRBD1 (5 bases). The CDR3 totals 14 residues. Germline V gives CDR1 SGHKS, CDR2 YYEKEE (reference sequence). V was shortened by 4 bases and J by 0 bases, with 11 bases between the two germline ends. The sequenced CDR3 bases are TGTGCCAGCAGCACGGACATCCTCTCCTACGAG. Amino acid sequence: CASSTDILSYE. The full CDR3 protein is CASSTDILSYEQYF.

By frequency, this clone is medium-sized. From the germline J gene comes the end of the CDR3, since the read stops 3 residues before it. The chain recombines TRBV30 with TRBJ2-3, with 8 bases identical to TRBD2. Germline V CDR1 and CDR2: GTSNPN, SVGIG (reference sequence). V trimming: 3 bases; J trimming: 7 bases; junction bases outside the gene matches: 9. This CDR3 contains 14 residues. The CDR3 sequence is CAWRPGLGGHTQYF. Incomplete CDR3 DNA: TGTGCCTGGAGACCGGGACTAGGGGGACATACG. Together with reference TRBV30 and TRBJ2-3, the CDR3 gives the full variable domain: SQTIHQWPATLVQPVGSPLSLECTVEGTSNPNLYWYRQAAGRGLQLLFYSVGIGQISSEVPQNLSASRPQDRQFILSSKKLLLSDSGFYLCAWRPGLGGHTQYFGPGTRLTVL.

About this clone: The CDR3 goes on 3 residues after the read ends, and that part is filled in from the germline J gene. This sequence joins TRBV7-8 and TRBJ1-6, with D possibly matching TRBD1 (6 bases). Germline V lookup: CDR1 SGHVS, CDR2 FQNEAQ. Trimming pared 5 bases from V and 0 bases from J, leaving 14 bases between. CDR3 length equals 17 residues. CDR3 DNA, as far as it was read: TGTGCCAGCAGCCCAAAAGGGGGGGACTCCTATAATTCACCC. Translating it yields CASSPKGGDSYNSP. The whole CDR3 is CASSPKGGDSYNSPLHF.

For this clone: The read ends 3 residues before the CDR3 terminus; that terminus is restored from the germline J gene. The chain recombines TRBV20-1 with TRBJ2-1, with TRBD1 matching 8 bases. The V gene end was trimmed by 4 bases and the J gene end by 8 bases; junction bases not matched to a gene: 10. This CDR3 has 14 amino acids. In germline, CDR1 is DFQATT, CDR2 SNEGSKA (reference sequence). The CDR3 reads CSANGQGVMDEQFF. The sequenced CDR3 bases are TGCAGTGCTAACGGACAGGGTGTTATGGATGAG.

In the case of this clone: The read terminates 3 residues before the CDR3 end, so the remaining end is supplied by the germline J gene. This chain uses TRBV2 with TRBJ1-5; 8 positions agree with TRBD1. The CDR3 runs 15 residues. Germline V gene data show CDR1 as SNHLY and CDR2 as FYNNEI. The junction had 4 bases not matched to a gene; V was cut back by 5 bases and J by 1 base. The covered CDR3 bases are TGTGCCAGCAGTCCTACAGGGGGGAGCAATCAGCCC. Translating it yields CASSPTGGSNQP. The whole CDR3 protein reads CASSPTGGSNQPQHF.

With respect to this clone: The missing CDR3 end, 3 residues past where the read stops, is filled in from the germline J gene. The chain is built from TRBV30 and TRBJ1-2; D gene unclear. Looked up from germline, CDR1 is GTSNPN and CDR2 is SVGIG (reference sequence). The V end was cut by 5 bases, the J end by 4 bases, with 5 bases between. CDR3 length equals 10 residues. The DNA read from the CDR3 is TGTGCCTGGGAGGCCTATGGC. This sequence encodes CAWEAYG. The entire CDR3 is CAWEAYGYTF. Full variable domain (rest looked up from reference TRBV30 and TRBJ1-2): SQTIHQWPATLVQPVGSPLSLECTVEGTSNPNLYWYRQAAGRGLQLLFYSVGIGQISSEVPQNLSASRPQDRQFILSSKKLLLSDSGFYLCAWEAYGYTFGSGTRLTVV.